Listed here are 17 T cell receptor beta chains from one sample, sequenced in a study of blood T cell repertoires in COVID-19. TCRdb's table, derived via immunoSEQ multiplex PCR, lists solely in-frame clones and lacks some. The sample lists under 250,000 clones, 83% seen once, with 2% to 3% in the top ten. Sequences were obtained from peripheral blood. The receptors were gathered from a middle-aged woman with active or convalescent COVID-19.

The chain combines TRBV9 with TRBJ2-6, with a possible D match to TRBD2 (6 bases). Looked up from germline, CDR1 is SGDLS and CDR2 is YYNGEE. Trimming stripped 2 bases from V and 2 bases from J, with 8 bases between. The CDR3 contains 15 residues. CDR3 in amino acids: CASSVEGAGANVLTF. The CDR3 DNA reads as TGTGCCAGCAGCGTGGAGGGAGCTGGGGCCAACGTCCTGACTTTC.

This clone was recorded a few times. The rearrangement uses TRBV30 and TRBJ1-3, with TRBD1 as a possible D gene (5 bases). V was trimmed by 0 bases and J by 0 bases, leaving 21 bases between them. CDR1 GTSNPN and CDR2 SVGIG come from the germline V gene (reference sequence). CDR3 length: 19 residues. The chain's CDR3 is CAWSVSWGLHPGSGNTIYF. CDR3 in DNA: TGTGCCTGGAGTGTTTCCTGGGGACTACACCCCGGCTCTGGAAACACCATATATTTT.

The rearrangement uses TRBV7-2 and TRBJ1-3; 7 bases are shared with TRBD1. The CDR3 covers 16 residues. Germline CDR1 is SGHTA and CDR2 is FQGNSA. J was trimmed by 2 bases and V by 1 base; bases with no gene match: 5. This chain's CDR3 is CASSLEGGLTGNTIYF. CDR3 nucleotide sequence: TGTGCCAGCAGCTTAGAAGGGGGCCTCACTGGAAACACCATATATTTT.

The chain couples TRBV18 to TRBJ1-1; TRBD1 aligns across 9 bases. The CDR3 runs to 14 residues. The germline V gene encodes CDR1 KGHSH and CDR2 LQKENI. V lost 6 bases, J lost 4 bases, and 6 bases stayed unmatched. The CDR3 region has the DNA TGTGCCAGCTCCCCGGGACAGGGATTCACTGAAGCTTTCTTT. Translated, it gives CASSPGQGFTEAFF.

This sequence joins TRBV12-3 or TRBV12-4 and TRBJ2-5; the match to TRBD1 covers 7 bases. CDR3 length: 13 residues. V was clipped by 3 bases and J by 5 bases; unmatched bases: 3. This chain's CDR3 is CASSFIQGETQYF. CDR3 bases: TGTGCCAGCAGTTTTATACAGGGGGAGACCCAGTACTTC.

This CDR3 is CAISAQGGLSNQPQHF. CDR3 DNA sequence: TGTGCCATCAGTGCACAGGGGGGATTGAGCAATCAGCCCCAGCATTTT. V and J are TRBV10-3 and TRBJ1-5; TRBD1 matches at 8 bases. Germline assignment: CDR1 ENHRY and CDR2 SYGVKD. Trimming took 4 bases from V and 1 from J; bases not matched to a gene: 6. This CDR3 has 16 amino acids.

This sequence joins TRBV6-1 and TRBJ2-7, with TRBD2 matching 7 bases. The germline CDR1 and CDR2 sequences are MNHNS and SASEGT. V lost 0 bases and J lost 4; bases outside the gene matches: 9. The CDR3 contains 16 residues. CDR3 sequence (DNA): TGTGCCAGCAGTGAAGCGCGGCGCGGGAGAGGGTACGAGCAGTACTTC. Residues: CASSEARRGRGYEQYF.

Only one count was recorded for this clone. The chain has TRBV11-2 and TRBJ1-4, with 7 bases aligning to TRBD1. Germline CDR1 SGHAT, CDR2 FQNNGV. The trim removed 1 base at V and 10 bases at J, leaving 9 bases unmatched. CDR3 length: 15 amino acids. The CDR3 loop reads CASSLAPARDRKLFF. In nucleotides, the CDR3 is TGTGCCAGCAGCTTAGCCCCGGCCAGGGACAGAAAACTGTTTTTT.

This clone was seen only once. This CDR3 reads CASSLGLAGGRNSPLHF. The CDR3, as DNA: TGTGCCAGCAGCTTAGGATTGGCAGGGGGCCGAAATTCACCCCTCCACTTT. The rearrangement joins TRBV7-8 to TRBJ1-6; 8 nucleotides line up with TRBD1. Looked up from germline, CDR1 is SGHVS and CDR2 is FQNEAQ. The CDR3 loop spans 17 amino acids. V was clipped by 1 base and J by 7 bases; unmatched bases: 9.

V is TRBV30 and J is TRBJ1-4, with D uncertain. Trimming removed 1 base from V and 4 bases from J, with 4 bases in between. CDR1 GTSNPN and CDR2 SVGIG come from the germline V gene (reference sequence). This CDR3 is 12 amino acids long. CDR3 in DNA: TGTGCCTGGAGTGCCCTTAATGAAAAACTGTTTTTT. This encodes CAWSALNEKLFF. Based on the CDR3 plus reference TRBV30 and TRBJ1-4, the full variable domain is SQTIHQWPATLVQPVGSPLSLECTVEGTSNPNLYWYRQAAGRGLQLLFYSVGIGQISSEVPQNLSASRPQDRQFILSSKKLLLSDSGFYLCAWSALNEKLFFGSGTQLSVL.

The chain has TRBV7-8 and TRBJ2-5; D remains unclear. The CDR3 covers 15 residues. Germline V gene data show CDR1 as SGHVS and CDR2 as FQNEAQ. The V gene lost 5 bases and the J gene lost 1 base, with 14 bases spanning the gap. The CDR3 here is CASSPSPQTQETQYF. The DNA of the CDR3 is TGTGCCAGCAGCCCGAGTCCCCAAACCCAAGAGACCCAGTACTTC.

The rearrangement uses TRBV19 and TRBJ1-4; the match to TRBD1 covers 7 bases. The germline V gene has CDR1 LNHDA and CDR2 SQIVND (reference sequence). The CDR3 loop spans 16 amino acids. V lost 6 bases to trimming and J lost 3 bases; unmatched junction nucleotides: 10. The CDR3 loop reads CASRNNRQGSNEKLFF. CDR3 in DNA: TGTGCCAGTAGAAACAACCGACAGGGATCTAATGAAAAACTGTTTTTT.

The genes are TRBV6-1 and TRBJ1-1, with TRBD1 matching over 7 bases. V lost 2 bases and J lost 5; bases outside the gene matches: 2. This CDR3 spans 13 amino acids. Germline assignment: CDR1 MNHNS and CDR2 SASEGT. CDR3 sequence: CASSESGGTEAFF. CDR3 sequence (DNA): TGTGCCAGCAGTGAATCAGGGGGGACTGAAGCTTTCTTT.

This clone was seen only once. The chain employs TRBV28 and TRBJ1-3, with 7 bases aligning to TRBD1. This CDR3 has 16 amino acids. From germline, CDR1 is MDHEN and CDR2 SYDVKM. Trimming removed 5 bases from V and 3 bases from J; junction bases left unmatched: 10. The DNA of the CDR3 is TGTGCCAGCAGTCCCCCCGGGACAGTCCATGGAAACACCATATATTTT. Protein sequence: CASSPPGTVHGNTIYF.

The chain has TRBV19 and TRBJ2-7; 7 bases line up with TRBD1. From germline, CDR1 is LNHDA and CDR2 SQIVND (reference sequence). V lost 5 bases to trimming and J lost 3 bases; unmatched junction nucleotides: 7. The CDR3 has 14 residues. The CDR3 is CASSVAGGVYEQYF. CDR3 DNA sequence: TGTGCCAGTAGTGTGGCAGGGGGAGTCTACGAGCAGTACTTC.

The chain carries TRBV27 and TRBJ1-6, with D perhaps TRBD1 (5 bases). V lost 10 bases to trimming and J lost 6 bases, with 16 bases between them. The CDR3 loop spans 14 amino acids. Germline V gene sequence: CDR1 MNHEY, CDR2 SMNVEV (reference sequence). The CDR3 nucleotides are TGTGCCACCAAAGGGGCAGCGTCTAATTCACCCCTCCACTTT. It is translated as CATKGAASNSPLHF.

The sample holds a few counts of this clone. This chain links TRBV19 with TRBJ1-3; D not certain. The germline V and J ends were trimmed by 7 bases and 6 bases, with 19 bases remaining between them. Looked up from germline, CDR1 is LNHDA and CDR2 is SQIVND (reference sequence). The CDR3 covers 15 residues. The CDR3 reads CASIGVGRNVNTIYF. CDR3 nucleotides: TGTGCCAGTATCGGGGTAGGCAGGAACGTAAACACCATATATTTT.